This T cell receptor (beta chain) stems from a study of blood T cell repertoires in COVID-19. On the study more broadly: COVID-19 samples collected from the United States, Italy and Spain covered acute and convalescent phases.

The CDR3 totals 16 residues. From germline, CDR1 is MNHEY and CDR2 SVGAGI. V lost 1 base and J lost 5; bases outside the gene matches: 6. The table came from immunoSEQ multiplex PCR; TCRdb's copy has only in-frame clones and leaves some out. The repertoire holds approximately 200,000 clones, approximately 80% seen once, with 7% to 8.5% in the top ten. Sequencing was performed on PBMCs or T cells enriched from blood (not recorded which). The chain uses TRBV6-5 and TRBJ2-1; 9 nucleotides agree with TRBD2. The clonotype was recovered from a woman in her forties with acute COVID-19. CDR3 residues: CASSYYTSGFNNEQFF. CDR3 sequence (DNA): TGTGCCAGCAGTTACTACACTAGCGGGTTCAACAATGAGCAGTTCTTC.